This T cell receptor beta chain was captured by sequencing in a study of blood T cell repertoires in COVID-19. Clones were sequenced by immunoSEQ multiplex PCR, and TCRdb holds only the in-frame ones, with some missing. The table includes approximately 170,000 clones, approximately 84% detected once. A single count supports this clone. The CDR3 totals 15 residues. V lost 7 bases, J lost 4 bases, and 19 bases lay in between. The V gene's germline CDR1 is MNHNY and CDR2 SVGAGI (reference sequence). This clonotype was obtained from a man between 50 and 59 years old who had recovered from COVID-19. Sequenced sample: PBMCs or T cells enriched from blood (not recorded which). This chain links TRBV6-6 with TRBJ1-1, with D possibly matching TRBD1 (6 bases). The CDR3 bases are TGTGCCAGCAATGTCTACCAAACAGGGAGCACTGAAGCTTTCTTT. Translating gives CASNVYQTGSTEAFF.